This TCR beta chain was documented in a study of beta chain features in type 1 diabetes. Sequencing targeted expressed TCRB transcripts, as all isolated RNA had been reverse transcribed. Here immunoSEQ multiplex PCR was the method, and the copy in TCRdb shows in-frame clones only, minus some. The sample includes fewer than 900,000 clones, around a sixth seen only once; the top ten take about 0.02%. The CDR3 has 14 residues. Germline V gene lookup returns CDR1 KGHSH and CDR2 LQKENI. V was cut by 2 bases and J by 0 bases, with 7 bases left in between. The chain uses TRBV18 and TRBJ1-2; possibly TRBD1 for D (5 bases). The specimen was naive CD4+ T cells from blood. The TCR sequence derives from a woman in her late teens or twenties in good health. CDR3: CASSPGGANYGYTF. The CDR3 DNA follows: TGTGCCAGCTCACCAGGGGGAGCTAACTATGGCTACACCTTC.